The T cell receptor (beta chain) under discussion was sequenced for a study of blood T cell repertoires in COVID-19. Looking at the study overall: Sources were T cells, B-cell-depleted T cells, or PBMCs; the material itself was cDNA or gDNA.

TCRdb keeps only in-frame clones here, not all; method: immunoSEQ multiplex PCR. The sample records 50,000 to 80,000 clones, roughly 91% being singletons. This clone was detected only a few times. CDR1 and CDR2 (germline): WNHNN, SYGVQD (reference sequence). CDR3 size: 15 residues. Trimming cost V 0 bases and J 7 bases, with 10 bases left between them. The chain combines TRBV10-1 with TRBJ1-6; no firm D call. Sequencing input: PBMCs or T cells enriched from blood (not recorded which). The TCR was taken from a woman in her 40s who had recovered from COVID-19. The CDR3 DNA is TGCGCCAGCAGTGAGTCGAGAACGGAGAATTCACCCCTCCACTTT. It codes for CASSESRTENSPLHF.